This TCR beta chain came from a study of cytomegalovirus exposure and HLA in healthy donors (dated by TCRdb to 2016 to 2017). The study in broad terms: According to an earlier analysis of 550 to 750 of the donors, 150 million to 200 million T cells yielded 95 million to 140 million unique TCR beta sequences and approximately 300 Gb of sequence data. Across about 380 genotyped donors of the cohort, an average of roughly 250,000 unique TCR beta nucleotide sequences per donor were sequenced, and roughly a sixth of those sequences were non-productive. To predict cytomegalovirus infection status, the study combined high-throughput TCR immunosequencing, statistical association of individual TCRs with disease status, and machine learning. In addition to the first cohort of approximately 670 subjects, a separate validation cohort of around 110 different subjects was used. Rather than drawing on any new phenotypic data, the later analysis identified candidate immune exposures from TCR beta sequences and the way those sequences occurred across donors. Typing coverage differed by locus: A, B, C, DRB1 and DQB1 were typed in about 629-630 donors, DQA1 in about 560, DPA1 in around 580, and DPB1 in about 450. An early release covering 500 to 750 HLA-typed donors comprised about 310 gigabases of sequencing data and tens of millions of unique TCR sequences. Using immunosequencing, the study profiled T cell repertoires from about 620 subjects and related those repertoires to cytomegalovirus serostatus. The genetic ancestry cluster associated with self-reported Caucasian donors included about 84% of the 300 to 450 genotyped donors. Class I and class II HLA loci were covered by the typing at four-digit resolution. All discovery cohort repertoires had been generated on a single sequencing platform. In an earlier analysis of several hundred of the donors, high-throughput TCR beta sequencing was used to judge whether each TCR beta V gene segment behaved as functional or pseudogenic. A later genetic analysis used genome-wide SNP genotypes for 398 of the 666 donors, treating that subset as a discovery cohort. The aim of the study was to test whether cataloging public T cell receptors could identify signatures of past pathogen exposure. A later analysis re-examined previously published TCR beta repertoires from hundreds of donors and added high-resolution HLA genotyping to investigate patterns of TCR occurrence. Several DR-DQ haplotypes were treated as single units for association and clustering because of strong linkage in the cohort. Donor age, sex, ethnicity and CMV serostatus were compiled together with the repertoire data.

The library was generated by the immunoSEQ multiplex PCR assay. The multiplex PCR relied on a mix of 60 forward primers for TCR Vbeta segments and 13 reverse primers for TCR Jbeta segments. The CDR3 region of rearranged TCR beta genes was amplified from genomic DNA by a multiplex PCR assay. The Illumina HiSeq System was used to sequence the amplified TCR beta libraries as 87-base-pair reads. From the authors' description of their analysis: A later analysis counted some 74 million unique TCR beta chains across the 670 or so repertoires, and 10 million to 12 million of these chains were shared by at least two donors. A nearest-neighbor algorithm error-corrected the raw reads and collapsed the reads into unique sequences, merging closely related sequences to remove PCR and sequencing errors. V, D and J gene segments were assigned by aligning CDR3 sequences to IMGT reference sequences. For a sequence to be retained, at least a six-nucleotide match to both a V gene segment and a J gene segment was required. Rearrangements were classified as productive when the CDR3 lacked stop codons and remained in frame with V and J, and all other rearrangements were classified as non-productive. Following IMGT convention, CDR3 was defined as the stretch from the second conserved V-encoded cysteine to the conserved J-encoded phenylalanine. In an earlier analysis of 550 to 650 of the donors, sequences lacking an unambiguous match to a single V gene segment were excluded. In an earlier analysis of about 590 of the donors, a V segment was called functional when productive rearrangements were above 56.7%, and segregating when the standard deviation between donors exceeded 5%. A statistical classification framework was developed to diagnose cytomegalovirus status using the catalog of TCR beta chain sequences. A later analysis assigned V and J genes by comparing TCR nucleotide sequences with IMGT/GENE-DB human TR gene sequences. Using the TCRdist pipeline, a later analysis assigned CDR3 sequences along with most-parsimonious VDJ recombination scenarios. In a later analysis, every TCR beta chain was defined by the combination of its CDR3 amino acid sequence and its V-gene family, and reads without a unique V-gene family were dropped. As a way to deal with suspected cross-contamination and a sequencing artifact, a later analysis dropped approximately 590 nucleotide sequences that were highly shared and had low generation probability. A later analysis calculated a clonal expansion index for each public chain from normalized within-repertoire ranks of inferred template counts. In a later analysis, generation probabilities were computed using a VDJ recombination model fitted to out-of-frame rearrangements, and the results were checked against IGoR. In a later analysis, TCR-TCR, TCR-HLA and TCR-CMV co-occurrence was scored with hypergeometric tests, and a repertoire-size bias correction was applied to TCR pairs. In a later analysis, false discovery rates were estimated by permuting HLA or CMV assignments 20 times. In a later analysis, co-occurring TCRs were grouped using DBSCAN, with TCRdist sequence similarity added in when clustering inside HLA-allele-positive subsets. Repertoires with fewer than 30,000 or more than 120,000 public chains were left out of co-occurrence clustering, as were five repertoires with anomalous nucleotide sharing. In TCRdb, the immuneACCESS table is reduced to in-frame sequences with V and J assigned. These tables do not hold every clone; where another copy was compared, an unresolved V gene accounts for under half, and the others remain unexplained. V and J calls and clone size are given by that table; D and trimming were obtained from the DNA. The table for this sample lists about 160,000 clones; 80% of them were counted only once. In total, the top ten clones hold 4% to 5.5% of the sample.

The CDR3, cysteine through phenylalanine, is 16 amino acids long. The read is trimmed to its CDR3 DNA, 48 bases read in frame from base 1. V trim: 5 bases; J trim: 0 bases; unmatched bases: 7. The germline V gene supplies CDR1 SNHLY and CDR2 FYNNEI. A remark on this clone: Its antigen specificity is not known. Base-call qualities are not available, and no considerably larger clone is one nucleotide away.

Study-level results and caveats: When HLA alleles, especially DR and DQ, strongly co-occurred, attributing TCR associations to individual alleles was difficult. Roughly uniform sequencing depth across donors was assumed in presence/absence analyses, although this assumption may not hold. In a later analysis, HLA-associated TCR beta chains showed more clonal expansion and lower generation probabilities than non-associated chains that were equally common. A further reported finding was that TCR beta sequences accurately predicted the HLA-A and HLA-B alleles for most subjects in the first cohort. Broadly in line with IMGT annotations, most TCR beta V segments showed up in productive rearrangements about 87% or about 30% of the time in an earlier analysis of some 590 of the donors. Correlated functional status among segregating V segments might be attributable to linkage disequilibrium, but an unknown experimental factor could not be ruled out. Several of the top co-occurrence clusters appeared to be linked to parvovirus B19, influenza, CMV and Epstein-Barr virus, according to a later analysis. For the cohort, immune exposure information was limited to CMV serostatus. The classifier was reported to diagnose cytomegalovirus status with high specificity and sensitivity in both the original and validation cohorts. In this cohort, only TCR beta chains were sequenced, and detectable features were limited by the absence of alpha or paired-chain data. The sequencing pipeline was judged likely to have produced a cluster of highly shared sequence variants as a technical artifact. In a later analysis, most CMV-associated TCR beta chains were found to appear HLA-restricted, with HLA associations seemingly driven largely by CMV exposure. In a later analysis, the rate of TCR association differed among HLA loci, with DRB1 alleles having the most associated TCRs and HLA-C alleles having the fewest. Across donors, most TCR sequences were observed very rarely, whereas some public TCRs were present in many individuals. Some IMGT-functional V segments, including TRBV6-2 and TRBV6-3, could not be told apart with the 87-base-pair reads, so those segments were excluded. A later genetic analysis reported fewer N-insertions in productive TCRs among donors in an Asian-associated ancestry cluster than the roughly 620-donor mean. A few of the identified cytomegalovirus-associated TCR beta chains were confirmed in vitro to be specific for cytomegalovirus antigens. In a later analysis, around 17,000 TCR beta sequences were associated with specific HLA alleles at a false discovery rate of 0.05. The authors suggested that the approach could potentially be generalized to other disease states and immunological phenotypes. An association between a missense DCLRE1C variant and V-gene and J-gene trimming of TCR beta chains was found in a later genetic analysis and replicated in an independent cohort. Because HLA typing was missing for some donors at each locus, association tests included only the typed subset. Seventeen rarely observed V segments, including chromosome 9 orphons, were excluded from the earlier analysis of approximately 500 of the donors because counts were too low. In the study, around 150 TCR beta chains were listed as associated with cytomegalovirus.

The cohort consisted of hundreds of healthy bone marrow donors. Cohort members were all nominally healthy when sampled, although unrecorded immune exposures were likely present. The donor was CMV seronegative and belonged to the group of over 350 seronegative cohort members. A peripheral blood sample was collected from each donor, and TCR beta sequencing was performed on peripheral blood mononuclear cells. The Qiagen DNeasy Blood Extraction Kit was used to extract genomic DNA from the blood cell samples. This receptor was identified in a man aged 25-45 years in good health and CMV-seronegative. The V and J segments used are TRBV2 and TRBJ2-1, and 7 junction bases match TRBD1. Sequencing used PBMCs. The CDR3 in this case is CASSFNRDSSYNEQFF. Here is the DNA: TGTGCCAGCAGTTTTAACCGGGACAGCTCCTACAATGAGCAGTTCTTC.